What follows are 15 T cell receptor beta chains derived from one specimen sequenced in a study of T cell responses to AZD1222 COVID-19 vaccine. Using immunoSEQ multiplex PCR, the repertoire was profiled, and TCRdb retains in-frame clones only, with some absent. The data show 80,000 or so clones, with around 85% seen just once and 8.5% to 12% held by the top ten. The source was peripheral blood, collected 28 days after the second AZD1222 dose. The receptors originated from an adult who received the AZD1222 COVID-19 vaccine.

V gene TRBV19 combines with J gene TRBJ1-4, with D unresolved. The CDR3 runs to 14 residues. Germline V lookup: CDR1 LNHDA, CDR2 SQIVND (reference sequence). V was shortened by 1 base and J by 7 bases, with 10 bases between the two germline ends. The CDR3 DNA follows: TGTGCCAGTAGTATAGGAGGGAGTGGTGAAAAACTGTTTTTT. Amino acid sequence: CASSIGGSGEKLFF.

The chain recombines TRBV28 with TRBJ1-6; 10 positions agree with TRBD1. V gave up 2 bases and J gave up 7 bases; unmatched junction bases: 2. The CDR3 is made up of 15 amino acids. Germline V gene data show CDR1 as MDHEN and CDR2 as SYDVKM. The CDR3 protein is CASSLRGQGNSPLHF. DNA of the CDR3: TGTGCCAGCAGTTTACGGGGACAGGGGAATTCACCCCTCCACTTT.

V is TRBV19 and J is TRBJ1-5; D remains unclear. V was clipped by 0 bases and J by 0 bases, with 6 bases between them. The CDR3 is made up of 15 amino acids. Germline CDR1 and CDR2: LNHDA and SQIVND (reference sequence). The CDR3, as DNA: TGTGCCAGTAGTATAGAAGATTTTAGCAATCAGCCCCAGCATTTT. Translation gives CASSIEDFSNQPQHF.

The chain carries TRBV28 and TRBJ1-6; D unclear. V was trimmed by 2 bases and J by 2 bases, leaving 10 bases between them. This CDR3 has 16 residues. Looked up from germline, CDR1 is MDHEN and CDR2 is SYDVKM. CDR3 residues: CASSLGGVPYNSPLHF. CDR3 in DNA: TGTGCCAGCAGTTTAGGCGGGGTGCCCTATAATTCACCCCTCCACTTT. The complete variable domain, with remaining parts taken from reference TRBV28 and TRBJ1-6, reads DVKVTQSSRYLVKRTGEKVFLECVQDMDHENMFWYRQDPGLGLRLIYFSYDVKMKEKGDIPEGYSVSREKKERFSLILESASTNQTSMYLCASSLGGVPYNSPLHFGNGTRLTVT.

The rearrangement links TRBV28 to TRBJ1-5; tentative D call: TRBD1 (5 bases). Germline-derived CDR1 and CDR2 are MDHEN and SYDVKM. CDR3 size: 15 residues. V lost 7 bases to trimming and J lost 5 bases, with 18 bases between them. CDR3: CASTPPLGGDQPQHF. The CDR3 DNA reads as TGTGCCAGCACACCGCCCCTGGGGGGGGATCAGCCCCAGCATTTT.

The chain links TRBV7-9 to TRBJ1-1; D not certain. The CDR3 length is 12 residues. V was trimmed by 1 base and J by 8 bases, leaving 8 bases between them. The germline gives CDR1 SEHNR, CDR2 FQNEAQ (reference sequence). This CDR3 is CASSLETTEAFF. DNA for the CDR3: TGTGCCAGCAGCTTAGAGACAACAGAAGCTTTCTTT.

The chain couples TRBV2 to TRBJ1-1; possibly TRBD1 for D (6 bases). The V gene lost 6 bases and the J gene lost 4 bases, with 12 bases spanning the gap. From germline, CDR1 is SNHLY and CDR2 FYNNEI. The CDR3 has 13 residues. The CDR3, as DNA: TGTGCCAGCAGGGCTGGCAGGGGCACTGAAGCTTTCTTT. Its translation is CASRAGRGTEAFF.

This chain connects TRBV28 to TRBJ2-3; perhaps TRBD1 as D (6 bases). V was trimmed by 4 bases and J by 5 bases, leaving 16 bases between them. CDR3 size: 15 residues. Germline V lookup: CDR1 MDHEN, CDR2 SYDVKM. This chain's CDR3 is CASSYDNRVGDTQYF. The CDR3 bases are TGTGCCAGCAGTTACGATAACAGGGTGGGAGATACGCAGTATTTT.

The CDR3 is CASSLAAGQETQYF. CDR3 in DNA: TGTGCCAGCAGCTTGGCAGCAGGGCAAGAGACCCAGTACTTC. The V and J genes are TRBV5-4 and TRBJ2-5; a weak D match, TRBD1 (5 bases). Germline V lookup: CDR1 SGHNT, CDR2 YYREEE (reference sequence). V was pared by 0 bases and J by 2 bases, with 8 bases between. The CDR3 spans 14 residues.

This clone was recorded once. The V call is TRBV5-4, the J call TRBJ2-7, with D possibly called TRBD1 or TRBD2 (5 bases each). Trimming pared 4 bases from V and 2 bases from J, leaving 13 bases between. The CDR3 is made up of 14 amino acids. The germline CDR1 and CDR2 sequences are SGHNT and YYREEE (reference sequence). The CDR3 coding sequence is TGTGCCAGCAGCCCCGGGACGGAACCCTACGAGCAGTACTTC. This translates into CASSPGTEPYEQYF.

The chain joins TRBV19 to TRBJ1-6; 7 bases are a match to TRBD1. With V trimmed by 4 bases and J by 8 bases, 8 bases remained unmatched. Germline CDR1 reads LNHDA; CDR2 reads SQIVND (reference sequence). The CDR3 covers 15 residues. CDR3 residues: CASSTQGGRDSPLHF. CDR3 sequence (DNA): TGTGCCAGTAGTACCCAGGGGGGTCGAGATTCACCCCTCCACTTT.

CDR3 bases: TGTGCCAGCAGCTTAGATTCAGGGGGCTATGGCTACACCTTC. Translating gives CASSLDSGGYGYTF. The V call is TRBV7-9, the J call TRBJ1-2; 7 positions match TRBD1. The CDR3 consists of 14 residues. Germline values: CDR1 SEHNR, CDR2 FQNEAQ (reference sequence). V lost 1 base to trimming and J lost 4 bases; unmatched junction nucleotides: 3.

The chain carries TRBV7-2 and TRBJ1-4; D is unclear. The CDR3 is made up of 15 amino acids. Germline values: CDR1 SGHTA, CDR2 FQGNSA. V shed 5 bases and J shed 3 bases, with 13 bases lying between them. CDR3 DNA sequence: TGTGCCAGCAGCATAACCCCGGCGCCTAATGAAAAACTGTTTTTT. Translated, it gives CASSITPAPNEKLFF.

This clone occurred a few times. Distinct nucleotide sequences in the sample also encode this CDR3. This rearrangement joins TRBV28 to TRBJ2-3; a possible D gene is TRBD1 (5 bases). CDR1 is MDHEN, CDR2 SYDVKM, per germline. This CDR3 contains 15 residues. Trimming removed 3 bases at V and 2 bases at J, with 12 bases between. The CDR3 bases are TGTGCCAGCAGTTTGCAGGGAACCTACACAGATACGCAGTATTTT. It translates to CASSLQGTYTDTQYF. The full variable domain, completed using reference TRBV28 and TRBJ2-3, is DVKVTQSSRYLVKRTGEKVFLECVQDMDHENMFWYRQDPGLGLRLIYFSYDVKMKEKGDIPEGYSVSREKKERFSLILESASTNQTSMYLCASSLQGTYTDTQYFGPGTRLTVL.

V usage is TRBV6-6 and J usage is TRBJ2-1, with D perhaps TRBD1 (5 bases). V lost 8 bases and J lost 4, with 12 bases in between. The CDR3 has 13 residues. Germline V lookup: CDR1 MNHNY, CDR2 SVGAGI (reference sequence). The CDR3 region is CASSRATYNEQFF. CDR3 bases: TGTGCCAGCTCCAGGGCAACGTACAATGAGCAGTTCTTC.